The entry that follows covers one TCR beta chain sequence. Per the original methods: Nucleated cell counts were estimated from reference gene primer amplification. The method was immunoSEQ multiplex PCR; TCRdb's version includes in-frame clones alone and lacks a portion of them. Clone size and the V and J calls come from that table; the DNA yielded D and trimming. There are about 73,000 clones in the sample; 82% occur only once, and about 3.8% lies in the top ten. The data derive from a study of blood T cell repertoires in COVID-19. This CDR3 contains 15 residues. The junction had 5 bases not matched to a gene; V was cut back by 3 bases and J by 5 bases. Germline CDR1 and CDR2: LNHDA and SQIVND (reference sequence).

This sequence joins TRBV19 and TRBJ1-5; 9 bases are shared with TRBD1. The sample comprised peripheral blood. This receptor was taken from a woman between 55 and 75 years old with acute or convalescent COVID-19. For the CDR3, the DNA is TGTGCCAGTAGTATTGGACAGGGGTTCGATCAGCCCCAGCATTTT. It translates to CASSIGQGFDQPQHF.